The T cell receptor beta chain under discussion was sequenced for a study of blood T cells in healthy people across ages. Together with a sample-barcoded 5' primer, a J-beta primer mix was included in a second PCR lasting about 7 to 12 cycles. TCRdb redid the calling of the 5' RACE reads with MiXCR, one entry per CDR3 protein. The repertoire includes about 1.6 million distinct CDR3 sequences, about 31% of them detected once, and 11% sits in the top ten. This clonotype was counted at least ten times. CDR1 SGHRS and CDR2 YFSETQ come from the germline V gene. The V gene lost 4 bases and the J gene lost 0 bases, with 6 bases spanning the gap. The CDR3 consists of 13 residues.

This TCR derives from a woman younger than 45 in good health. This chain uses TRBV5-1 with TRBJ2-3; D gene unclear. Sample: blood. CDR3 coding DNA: TGCGCCAGCAGCCACTCTAGCACAGATACGCAGTATTTT. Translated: CASSHSSTDTQYF.